This TCR beta chain is from a study of blood T cell repertoires in COVID-19. Study background: Spain, Italy and the United States supplied samples that represented acute and convalescent COVID-19. Nucleic acid was either cDNA or gDNA, and it came from T cells, B-cell-depleted T cells, or PBMCs.

Methods used by the authors: Reference gene primer amplification gave estimated nucleated cell counts. TCRdb keeps only in-frame clones here, not all; method: immunoSEQ multiplex PCR. Clone size and V and J calls were adopted from that table, with D and trimming inferred from the DNA. The table lists around 99,000 clones, 79% of them singletons. There are a few counts of this clone. Germline is not matched at one junction end, which may reflect a read error. This CDR3 comprises 16 residues. CDR1 and CDR2 (germline): SGHRS, YFSETQ. The source is a woman of 80 years or more with active or convalescent COVID-19. This chain uses TRBV5-1 with TRBJ1-4; 10 positions agree with TRBD1. What was sequenced was peripheral blood. The CDR3 sequence is CASSLTGGGGNEKLFF. The CDR3 DNA follows: TGTGCCAGCAGCTTGACAGGGGGCGGCGGGAATGAAAAACTGTTTTTT.